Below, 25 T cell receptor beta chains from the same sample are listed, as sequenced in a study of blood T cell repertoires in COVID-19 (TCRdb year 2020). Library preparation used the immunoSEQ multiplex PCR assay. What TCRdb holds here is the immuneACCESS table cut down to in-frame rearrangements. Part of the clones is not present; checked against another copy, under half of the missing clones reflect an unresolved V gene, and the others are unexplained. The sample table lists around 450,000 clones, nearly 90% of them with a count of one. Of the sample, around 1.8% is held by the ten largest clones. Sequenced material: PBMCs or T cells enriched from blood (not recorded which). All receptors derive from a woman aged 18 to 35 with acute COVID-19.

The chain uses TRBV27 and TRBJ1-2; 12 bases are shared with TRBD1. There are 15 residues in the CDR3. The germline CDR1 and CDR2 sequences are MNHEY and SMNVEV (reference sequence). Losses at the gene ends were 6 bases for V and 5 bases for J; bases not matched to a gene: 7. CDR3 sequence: CASRRKGQGAYGYTF. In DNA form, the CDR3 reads TGTGCCAGCAGGAGAAAGGGACAGGGGGCTTATGGCTACACCTTC.

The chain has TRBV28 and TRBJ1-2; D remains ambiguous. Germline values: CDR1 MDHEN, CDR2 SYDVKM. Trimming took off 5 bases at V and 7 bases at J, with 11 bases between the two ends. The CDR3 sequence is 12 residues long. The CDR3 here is CASSGSSSGYTF. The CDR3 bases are TGTGCCAGCAGTGGCTCCTCCAGTGGCTACACCTTC.

CDR3 DNA: TGTGCCAGCAACTTGGACAGTAGTTACTACGAGCAGTACTTC. This encodes CASNLDSSYYEQYF. V and J are TRBV11-2 and TRBJ2-7; maybe TRBD1 (6 bases). Trimming removed 7 bases at V and 3 bases at J, with 16 bases between. Germline lookup yields CDR1 SGHAT and CDR2 FQNNGV. This CDR3 has 14 residues.

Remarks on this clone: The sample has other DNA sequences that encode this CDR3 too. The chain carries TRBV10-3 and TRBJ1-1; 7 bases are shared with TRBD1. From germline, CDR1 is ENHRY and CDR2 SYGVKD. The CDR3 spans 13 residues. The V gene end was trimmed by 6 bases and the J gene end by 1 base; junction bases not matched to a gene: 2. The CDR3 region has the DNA TGTGCCATCAGCGGGACAGAGAACACTGAAGCTTTCTTT. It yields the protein CAISGTENTEAFF.

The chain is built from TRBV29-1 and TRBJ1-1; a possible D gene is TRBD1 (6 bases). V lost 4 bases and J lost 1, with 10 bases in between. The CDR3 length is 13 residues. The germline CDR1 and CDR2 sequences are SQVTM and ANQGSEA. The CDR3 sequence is CSVVEQGNTEAFF. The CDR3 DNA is TGCAGCGTTGTGGAACAGGGGAACACTGAAGCTTTCTTT. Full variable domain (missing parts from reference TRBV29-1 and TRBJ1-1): SAVISQKPSRDICQRGTSLTIQCQVDSQVTMMFWYRQQPGQSLTLIATANQGSEATYESGFVIDKFPISRPNLTFSTLTVSNMSPEDSSIYLCSVVEQGNTEAFFGQGTRLTVV.

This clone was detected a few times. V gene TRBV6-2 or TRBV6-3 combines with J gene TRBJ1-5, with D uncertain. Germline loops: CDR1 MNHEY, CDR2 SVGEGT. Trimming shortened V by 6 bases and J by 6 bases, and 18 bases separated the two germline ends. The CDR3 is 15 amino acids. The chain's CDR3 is CASSPAPTGGQPQHF. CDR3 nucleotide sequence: TGTGCCAGCAGCCCCGCCCCCACGGGTGGTCAGCCCCAGCATTTT.

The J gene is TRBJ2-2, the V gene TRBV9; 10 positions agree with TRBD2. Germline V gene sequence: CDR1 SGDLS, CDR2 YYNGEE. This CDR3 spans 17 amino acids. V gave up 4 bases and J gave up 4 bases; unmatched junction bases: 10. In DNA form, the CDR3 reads TGTGCCAGCAGCCCCGGCCCCCTAGCGGGAGCCACCGGGGAGCTGTTTTTT. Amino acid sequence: CASSPGPLAGATGELFF.

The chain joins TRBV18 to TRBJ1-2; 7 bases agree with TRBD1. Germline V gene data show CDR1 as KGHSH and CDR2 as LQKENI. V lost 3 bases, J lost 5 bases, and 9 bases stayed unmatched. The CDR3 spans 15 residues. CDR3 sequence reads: CASSPSQDRTYGYTF. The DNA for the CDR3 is TGTGCCAGCTCACCGAGTCAGGACAGGACATATGGCTACACCTTC.

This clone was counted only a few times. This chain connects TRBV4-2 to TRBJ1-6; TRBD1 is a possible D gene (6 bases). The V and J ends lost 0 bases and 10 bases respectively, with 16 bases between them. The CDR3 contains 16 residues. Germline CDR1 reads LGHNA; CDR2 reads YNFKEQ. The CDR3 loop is CASSQDPRGRGSPLHF. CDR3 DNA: TGTGCCAGCAGCCAAGATCCTCGTGGCAGGGGATCACCCCTCCACTTT.

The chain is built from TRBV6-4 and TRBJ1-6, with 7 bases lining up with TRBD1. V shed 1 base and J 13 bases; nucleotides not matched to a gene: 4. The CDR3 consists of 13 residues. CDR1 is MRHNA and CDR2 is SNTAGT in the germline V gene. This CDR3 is CASSDFPGQPLHF. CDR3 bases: TGTGCCAGCAGTGACTTTCCGGGACAGCCCCTCCACTTT.

As DNA, the CDR3 is TGTGCCAGTAGTATCCTCAATCAGCCCCAGCATTTT. It translates to CASSILNQPQHF. The V gene is TRBV19, the J gene TRBJ1-5; no firm D call. The CDR3 is made up of 12 amino acids. Deletions cut 3 bases from V and 3 bases from J, with 3 bases between. Per the germline V gene, CDR1 is LNHDA and CDR2 is SQIVND (reference sequence).

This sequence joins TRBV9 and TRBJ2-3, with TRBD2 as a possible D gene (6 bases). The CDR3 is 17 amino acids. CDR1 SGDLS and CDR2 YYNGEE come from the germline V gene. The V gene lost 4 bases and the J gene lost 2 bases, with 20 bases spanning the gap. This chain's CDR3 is CASSLNPSSDTTDTQYF. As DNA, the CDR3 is TGTGCCAGCAGCCTAAATCCGTCTAGCGACACCACAGATACGCAGTATTTT.

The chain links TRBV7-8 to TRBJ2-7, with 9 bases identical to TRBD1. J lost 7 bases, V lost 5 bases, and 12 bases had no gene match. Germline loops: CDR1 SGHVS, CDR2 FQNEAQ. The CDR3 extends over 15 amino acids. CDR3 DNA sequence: TGTGCCAGCAGCCCTCACAGGGGGCCGGGTGGGGAGCAGTACTTC. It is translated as CASSPHRGPGGEQYF.

The CDR3 is CASSLAPGYEQYF. The CDR3 DNA reads as TGTGCCAGCAGCTTAGCACCGGGATACGAGCAGTACTTC. The chain carries TRBV7-8 and TRBJ2-7; tentatively, D is TRBD2 (5 bases). Germline V gives CDR1 SGHVS, CDR2 FQNEAQ. The CDR3 sequence is 13 residues long. Trimming pared 0 bases from V and 4 bases from J, leaving 7 bases between.

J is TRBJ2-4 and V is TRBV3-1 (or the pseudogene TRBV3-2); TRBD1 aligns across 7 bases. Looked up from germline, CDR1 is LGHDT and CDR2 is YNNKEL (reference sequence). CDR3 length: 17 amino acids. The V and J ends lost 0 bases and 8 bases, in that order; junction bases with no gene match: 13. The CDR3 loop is CASSQDRDSRGGDIQYF. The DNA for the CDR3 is TGTGCCAGCAGCCAAGATAGGGACAGTCGGGGTGGAGACATTCAGTACTTC.

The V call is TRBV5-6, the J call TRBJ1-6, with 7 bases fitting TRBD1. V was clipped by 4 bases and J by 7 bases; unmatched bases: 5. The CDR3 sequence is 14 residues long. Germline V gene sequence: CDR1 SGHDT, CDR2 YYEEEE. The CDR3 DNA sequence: TGTGCCAGCAGCGCACAGGGGCTAAATTCACCCCTCCACTTT. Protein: CASSAQGLNSPLHF.

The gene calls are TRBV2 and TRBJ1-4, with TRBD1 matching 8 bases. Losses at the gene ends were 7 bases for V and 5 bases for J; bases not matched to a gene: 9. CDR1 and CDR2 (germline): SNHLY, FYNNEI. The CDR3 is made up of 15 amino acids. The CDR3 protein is CASNTRTGRNEKLFF. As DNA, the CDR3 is TGTGCCAGCAACACTAGGACAGGGAGGAATGAAAAACTGTTTTTT.

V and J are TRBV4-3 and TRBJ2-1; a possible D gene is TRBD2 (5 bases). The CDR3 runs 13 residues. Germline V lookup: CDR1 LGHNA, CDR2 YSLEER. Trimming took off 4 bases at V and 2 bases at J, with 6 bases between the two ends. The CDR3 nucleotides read TGCGCCAGCAGCCGTAGCGCCTACAATGAGCAGTTCTTC. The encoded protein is CASSRSAYNEQFF.

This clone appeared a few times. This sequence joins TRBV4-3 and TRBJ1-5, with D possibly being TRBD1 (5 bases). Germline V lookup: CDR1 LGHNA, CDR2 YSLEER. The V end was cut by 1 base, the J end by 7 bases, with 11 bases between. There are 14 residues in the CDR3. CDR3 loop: CASSQGFRAQPQHF. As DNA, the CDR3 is TGCGCCAGCAGCCAAGGCTTCAGGGCCCAGCCCCAGCATTTT.

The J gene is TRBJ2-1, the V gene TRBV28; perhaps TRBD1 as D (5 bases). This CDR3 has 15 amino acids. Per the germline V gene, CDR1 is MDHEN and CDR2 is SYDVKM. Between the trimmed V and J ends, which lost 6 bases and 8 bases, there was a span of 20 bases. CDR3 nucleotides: TGTGCCAGCAGCGATAGGGGCGTGAATTATGATGAGCAGTTCTTC. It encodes CASSDRGVNYDEQFF.

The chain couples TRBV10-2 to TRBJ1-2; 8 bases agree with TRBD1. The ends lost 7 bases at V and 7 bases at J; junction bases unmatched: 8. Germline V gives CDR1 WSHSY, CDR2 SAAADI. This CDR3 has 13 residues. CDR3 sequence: CASNEQGVAGYTF. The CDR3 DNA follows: TGCGCCAGCAATGAACAGGGGGTAGCTGGCTACACCTTC.

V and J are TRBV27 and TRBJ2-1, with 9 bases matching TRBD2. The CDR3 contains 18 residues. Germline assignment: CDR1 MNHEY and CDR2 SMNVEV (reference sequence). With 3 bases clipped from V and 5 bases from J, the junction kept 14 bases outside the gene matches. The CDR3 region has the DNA TGTGCCAGCAGTTTTCGCGCTAGCGGGAAAAAAAAGAACAATGAGCAGTTCTTC. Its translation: CASSFRASGKKKNNEQFF.

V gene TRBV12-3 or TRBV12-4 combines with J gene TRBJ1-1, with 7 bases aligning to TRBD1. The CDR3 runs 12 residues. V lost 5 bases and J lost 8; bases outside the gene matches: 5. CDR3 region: CASSVTGSEAFF. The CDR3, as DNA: TGTGCCAGCAGTGTGACAGGGTCCGAAGCTTTCTTT.

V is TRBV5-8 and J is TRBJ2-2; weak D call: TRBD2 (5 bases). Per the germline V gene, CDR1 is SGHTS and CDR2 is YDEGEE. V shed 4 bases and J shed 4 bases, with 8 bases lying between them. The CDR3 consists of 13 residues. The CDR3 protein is CASSPRGTGELFF. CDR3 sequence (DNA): TGTGCCAGCAGCCCACGGGGCACCGGGGAGCTGTTTTTT.

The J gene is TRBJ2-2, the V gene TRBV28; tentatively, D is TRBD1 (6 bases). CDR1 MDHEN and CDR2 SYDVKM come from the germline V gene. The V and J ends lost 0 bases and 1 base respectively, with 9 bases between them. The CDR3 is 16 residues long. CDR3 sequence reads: CASSLWGRGNTGELFF. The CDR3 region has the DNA TGTGCCAGCAGTTTATGGGGCAGGGGGAACACCGGGGAGCTGTTTTTT.